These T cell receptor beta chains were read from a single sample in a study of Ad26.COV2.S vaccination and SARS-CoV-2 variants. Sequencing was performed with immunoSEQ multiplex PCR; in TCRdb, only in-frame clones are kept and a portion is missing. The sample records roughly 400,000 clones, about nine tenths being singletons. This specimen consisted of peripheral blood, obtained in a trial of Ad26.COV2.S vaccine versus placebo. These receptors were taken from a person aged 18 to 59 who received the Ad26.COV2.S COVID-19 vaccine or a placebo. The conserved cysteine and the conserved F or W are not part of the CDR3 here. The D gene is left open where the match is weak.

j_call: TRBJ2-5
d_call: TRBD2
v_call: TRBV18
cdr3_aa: ASSTAGGYQETQY

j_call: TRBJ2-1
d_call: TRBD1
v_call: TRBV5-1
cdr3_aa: ASSTGRQGYNEQF

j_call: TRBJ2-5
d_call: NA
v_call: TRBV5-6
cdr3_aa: ASSGRGPQETQY

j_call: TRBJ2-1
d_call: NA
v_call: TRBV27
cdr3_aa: ASSLIGSFNEQF

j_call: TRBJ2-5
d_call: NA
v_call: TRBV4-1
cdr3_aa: ASSVTGTQETQY

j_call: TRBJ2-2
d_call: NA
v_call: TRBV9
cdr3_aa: ASSAGLPGQNTGELF

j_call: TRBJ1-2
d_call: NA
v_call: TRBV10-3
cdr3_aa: AISESGPIYGYT

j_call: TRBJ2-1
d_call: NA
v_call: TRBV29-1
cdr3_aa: SVESLRNEQF

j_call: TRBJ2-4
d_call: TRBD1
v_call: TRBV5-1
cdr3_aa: ASSLGQGGSKNIQY

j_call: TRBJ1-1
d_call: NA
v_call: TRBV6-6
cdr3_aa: ASSYSKMNTEAF

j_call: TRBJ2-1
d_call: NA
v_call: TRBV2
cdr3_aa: ASSEAGGVEQF

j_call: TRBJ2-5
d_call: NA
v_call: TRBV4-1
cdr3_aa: ASSQDRGGETQY

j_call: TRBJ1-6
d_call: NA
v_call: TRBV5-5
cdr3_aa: ASSLSDNSPLH

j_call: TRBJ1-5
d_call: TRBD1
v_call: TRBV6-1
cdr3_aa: ASSVDRGTSNQPQH

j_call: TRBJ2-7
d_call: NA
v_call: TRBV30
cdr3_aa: AWSDGTPYEQY

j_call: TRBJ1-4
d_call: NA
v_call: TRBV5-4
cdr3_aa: ASSGGPGANEKLF

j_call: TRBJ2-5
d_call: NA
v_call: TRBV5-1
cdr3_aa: ASSGKETQY

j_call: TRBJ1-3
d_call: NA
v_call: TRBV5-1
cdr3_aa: ASSKGEVGNTIY

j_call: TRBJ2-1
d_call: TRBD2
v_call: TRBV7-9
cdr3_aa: ASSILAGGRNEQF

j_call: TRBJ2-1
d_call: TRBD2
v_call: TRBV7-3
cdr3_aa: ASSPGLAHEQF

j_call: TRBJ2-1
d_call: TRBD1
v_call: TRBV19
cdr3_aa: ASKGEGQGNEQF

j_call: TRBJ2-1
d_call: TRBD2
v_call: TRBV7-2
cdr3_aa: ASSLVAGEYEQF

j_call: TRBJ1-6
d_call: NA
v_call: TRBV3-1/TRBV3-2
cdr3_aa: ASSPGHRNSPLH

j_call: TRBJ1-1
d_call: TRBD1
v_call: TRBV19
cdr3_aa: ASVPRPGQESNTEAF

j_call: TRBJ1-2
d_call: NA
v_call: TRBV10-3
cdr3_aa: ASHLGPGYT

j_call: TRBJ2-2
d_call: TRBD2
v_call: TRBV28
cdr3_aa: ASSLGLAGASTGELF

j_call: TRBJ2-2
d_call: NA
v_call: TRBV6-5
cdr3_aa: ASSPRGDQAGELF

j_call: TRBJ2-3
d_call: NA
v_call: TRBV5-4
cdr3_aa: ASSFPNTDTQY

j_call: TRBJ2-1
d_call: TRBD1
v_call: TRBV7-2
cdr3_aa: ASSQRRDSLEF

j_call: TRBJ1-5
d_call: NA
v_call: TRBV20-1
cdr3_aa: SASSVQGVYSNQPQH

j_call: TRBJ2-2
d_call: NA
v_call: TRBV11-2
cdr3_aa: ASRVVRANTGELF

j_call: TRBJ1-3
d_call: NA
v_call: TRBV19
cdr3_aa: ASSIAGTGNTIY

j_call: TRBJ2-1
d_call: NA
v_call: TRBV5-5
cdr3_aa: ASSPKRTGDNEQF

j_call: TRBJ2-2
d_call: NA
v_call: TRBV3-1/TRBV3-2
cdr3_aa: ASGLATNTGELF

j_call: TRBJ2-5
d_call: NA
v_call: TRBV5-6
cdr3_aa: ASSYGTEETQY

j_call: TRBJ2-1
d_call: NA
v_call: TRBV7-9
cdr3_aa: ASSPLGHNEQF

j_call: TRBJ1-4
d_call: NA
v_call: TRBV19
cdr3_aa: ASSIGGLRNEKLF

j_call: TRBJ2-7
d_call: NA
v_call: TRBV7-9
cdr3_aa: ASSFAPDYEQY